This T cell receptor beta chain was retrieved from a study of T-cell reconstitution after alpha-beta-depleted transplantation in children. As it was prepared, the TCRbeta library received unique molecular identifiers. Each CDR3 protein gets one entry after TCRdb re-called the PCR reads with MiXCR. This sample has about 640,000 distinct CDR3 sequences; approximately 16% occur once, and the top ten carry approximately 1%. The germline V gene has CDR1 LGHNA and CDR2 YSLEER. The ends were cut back, 2 bases at V and 4 bases at J, with 17 bases in the middle. CDR3 length equals 16 residues. This clonotype has a count of ten or more.

The chain couples TRBV4-3 to TRBJ1-2; no reliable D call. The material sequenced was PBMCs from the stem cell graft donor, taken from the stem cell graft. This TCR came from a human donor who donated a stem cell graft to a child with acute myeloid leukemia. CDR3 in amino acids: CASSQHRIGDLYGYTF. CDR3 bases: TGCGCCAGCAGCCAACATCGGATTGGGGATCTCTATGGCTACACCTTC.